This TCR beta chain came from a study of blood T cell repertoires in COVID-19. Germline loops: CDR1 LNHDA, CDR2 SQIVND (reference sequence). This CDR3 is 14 amino acids long. The V end was cut by 7 bases, the J end by 0 bases, with 11 bases between. Sequencing was performed with immunoSEQ multiplex PCR; in TCRdb, only in-frame clones are kept and a portion is missing. The data hold about 240,000 clones, with around 87% observed a single time. Sequencing input: peripheral blood. The receptor was derived from a woman aged 70-85 years with active or convalescent COVID-19. The chain uses TRBV19 and TRBJ2-3; D gene uncertain. CDR3 region: CASKDLFSTDTQYF. The CDR3 DNA is TGTGCCAGTAAAGACTTATTCAGCACAGATACGCAGTATTTT.